Presented here are 14 T cell receptor beta chains from one specimen sequenced in a study of blood T cells in healthy people across ages. Then a second PCR, running roughly 6 to 11 cycles, was carried out with a sample-barcoded 5' primer and a J-beta primer mix. TCRdb fed the 5' RACE reads into MiXCR, producing one record per CDR3 protein. This table has over a million distinct CDR3 sequences, about 42% appearing once. Sequencing input: blood. The source of these receptors is a woman aged 18-29 years in good health.

The CDR3 nucleotides are TGTGCCAGCAGTCCCCTGACTCCTACCTACGAGCAGTACTTC. As protein: CASSPLTPTYEQYF. The chain carries TRBV6-2 or TRBV6-3 and TRBJ2-5; D uncertain. The assigned J gene may be wrong: the sequence end matches TRBJ2-7 better. There are 14 residues in the CDR3. Germline CDR1 MNHEY, CDR2 SVGEGT.

The rearrangement links TRBV20-1 to TRBJ1-5; D may be TRBD1 (5 bases). The length of the CDR3 is 14 residues. Germline V gives CDR1 DFQATT, CDR2 SNEGSKA (reference sequence). Trimming left V 4 bases short and J 1 base short, with 11 bases between. The CDR3 nucleotides are TGCAGTGCTAAGTTAGGGGTCAGCAATCAGCCCCAGCATTTT. Amino acids: CSAKLGVSNQPQHF.

J is TRBJ2-1 and V is TRBV12-3 or TRBV12-4; no definite D call. V dropped 3 bases and J dropped 0 bases, with 12 bases sitting between them. CDR3 length equals 16 residues. The CDR3 DNA is TGTGCCAGCAGTTTTGGAGAGAGGAGCTCCTACAATGAGCAGTTCTTC. Residues: CASSFGERSSYNEQFF.

The chain uses TRBV12-3 or TRBV12-4 and TRBJ2-1, with TRBD1 identical over 8 bases. This CDR3 contains 13 residues. V gave up 5 bases and J gave up 7 bases; unmatched junction bases: 4. The DNA for the CDR3 is TGTGCCAGCAGTCGGACAGGGTGGAATGAGCAGTTCTTC. This codes for CASSRTGWNEQFF.

A remark on this clonotype: No conserved phenylalanine or tryptophan is present at the end of the CDR3, so a read error is the likely explanation. It is unclear where the CDR3 begins or ends on the DNA, so no DNA is shown, and the CDR3 is as TCRdb lists it. This chain links TRBV7-3 with TRBJ2-5; the DNA was not used to check the table's D call, TRBD2. The germline V gene encodes CDR1 SGHTA and CDR2 FQGTGA. The CDR3 adds up to 18 amino acids, both ends counted. This CDR3 reads CASSLYLRGEPPTRSSTS.

The chain is built from TRBV7-2 and TRBJ1-4, with 8 bases matching TRBD1. Trimming cost V 3 bases and J 7 bases; bases outside gene matches: 4. This CDR3 contains 14 residues. CDR1 is SGHTA and CDR2 is FQGNSA in the germline V gene. The CDR3, as DNA: TGTGCCAGCAGCTTCAGGGGGCTGACTGAAAAACTGTTTTTT. Its translation: CASSFRGLTEKLFF.

The rearrangement uses TRBV13 and TRBJ1-2, with 7 bases fitting TRBD1. The CDR3 contains 18 residues. Germline V lookup: CDR1 PRHDT, CDR2 FYEKMQ (reference sequence). Losses at the gene ends were 4 bases for V and 4 bases for J; bases not matched to a gene: 18. The CDR3 DNA reads as TGTGCCAGCAGCTCTTATCACCAAGGGGGCAGATACGGCTATGGCTACACCTTC. This encodes CASSSYHQGGRYGYGYTF.

This sequence joins TRBV5-1 and TRBJ2-1, with 11 bases matching TRBD2. CDR3 length: 17 amino acids. With 4 bases clipped from V and 5 bases from J, the junction kept 11 bases outside the gene matches. CDR1 SGHRS and CDR2 YFSETQ come from the germline V gene. The CDR3 loop reads CASSAGLAGFMDNEQFF. CDR3 DNA: TGCGCCAGCAGCGCCGGACTAGCGGGTTTTATGGACAATGAGCAGTTCTTC. Full variable domain (outside the CDR3, taken from reference TRBV5-1 and TRBJ2-1): KAGVTQTPRYLIKTRGQQVTLSCSPISGHRSVSWYQQTPGQGLQFLFEYFSETQRNKGNFPGRFSGRQFSNSRSEMNVSTLELGDSALYLCASSAGLAGFMDNEQFFGPGTRLTVL.

The rearrangement links TRBV20-1 to TRBJ2-1; 9 positions match TRBD2. CDR1 and CDR2 from the germline V gene are DFQATT and SNEGSKA (reference sequence). With V trimmed by 4 bases and J by 8 bases, 15 bases remained unmatched. The CDR3 loop spans 16 amino acids. Here the CDR3 DNA reads TGCAGTGCTACCCCTATAGGTCTAGCGGGGCTCGATGAGCAGTTCTTC. Translating gives CSATPIGLAGLDEQFF.

This clonotype was observed a few times. The rearrangement joins TRBV20-1 to TRBJ1-4; D might be TRBD1 (5 bases). Trimming took off 1 base at V and 7 bases at J, with 16 bases between the two ends. CDR1 and CDR2 (germline): DFQATT, SNEGSKA (reference sequence). The CDR3 covers 15 residues. CDR3 loop: CSARVSRVVGEKLFF. In DNA, the CDR3 is TGCAGTGCTAGAGTGTCCAGGGTGGTGGGTGAAAAACTGTTTTTT.

The J gene is TRBJ2-7, the V gene TRBV5-1, with 12 positions matching TRBD2. Germline V lookup: CDR1 SGHRS, CDR2 YFSETQ. CDR3 length: 16 residues. With 4 bases clipped from V and 0 bases from J, the junction kept 5 bases outside the gene matches. This CDR3 is CASSTTSGGLSYEQYF. The CDR3 DNA is TGCGCCAGCAGCACGACTAGCGGGGGCCTCTCCTACGAGCAGTACTTC.

The J gene is TRBJ2-1, the V gene TRBV20-1; 8 positions match TRBD2. There are 16 residues in the CDR3. The V and J ends lost 1 base and 5 bases, in that order; junction bases with no gene match: 10. Germline V gene sequence: CDR1 DFQATT, CDR2 SNEGSKA (reference sequence). The CDR3 sequence: CSARVTGTRLNNEQFF. In DNA, the CDR3 is TGCAGTGCTAGAGTCACCGGGACTAGGCTGAACAATGAGCAGTTCTTC.

This clonotype was seen many times. The J gene is TRBJ2-7, the V gene TRBV28; 9 positions match TRBD1. The CDR3 sequence is 17 residues long. Germline-derived CDR1 and CDR2 are MDHEN and SYDVKM. The V segment lost 3 bases and the J segment 3 bases; nucleotides outside the gene matches: 12. CDR3 DNA: TGTGCCAGCAGTTTCGATAAAATGACAGGGGGGGTCTACGAGCAGTACTTC. Its translation: CASSFDKMTGGVYEQYF.

A remark on this clonotype: The junction shows a germline mismatch at one end, possibly a read error. The CDR3 nucleotides are TGTGTCAGCAGTCCTAGCGAGCCGGCCGCGGATACGCAGTATTTT. It encodes CVSSPSEPAADTQYF. This chain connects TRBV27 to TRBJ2-3; tentative D call: TRBD2 (6 bases). This CDR3 spans 15 amino acids. In germline, CDR1 is MNHEY, CDR2 SMNVEV (reference sequence).